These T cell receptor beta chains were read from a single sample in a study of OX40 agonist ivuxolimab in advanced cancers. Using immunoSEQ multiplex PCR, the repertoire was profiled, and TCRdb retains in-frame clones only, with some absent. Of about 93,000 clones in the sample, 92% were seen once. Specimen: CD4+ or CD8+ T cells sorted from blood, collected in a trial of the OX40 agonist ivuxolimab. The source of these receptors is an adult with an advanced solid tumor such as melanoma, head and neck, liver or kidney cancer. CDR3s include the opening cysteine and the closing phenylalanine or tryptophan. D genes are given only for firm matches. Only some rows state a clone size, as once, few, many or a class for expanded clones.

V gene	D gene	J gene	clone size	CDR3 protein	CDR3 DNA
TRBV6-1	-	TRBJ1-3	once	CASNRDIPAGNTIYF	TGTGCCAGCAACCGGGACATTCCGGCTGGAAACACCATATATTTT
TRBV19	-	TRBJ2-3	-	CASSTGGPSTDTQYF	TGTGCCAGTAGTACCGGAGGGCCTAGCACAGATACGCAGTATTTT
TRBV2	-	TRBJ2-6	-	CASSVLVTGANVLTF	TGTGCCAGCAGTGTTTTAGTTACTGGGGCCAACGTCCTGACTTTC
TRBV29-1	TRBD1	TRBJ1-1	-	CSVLQGGTEAFF	TGCAGCGTCCTACAGGGGGGTACTGAAGCTTTCTTT
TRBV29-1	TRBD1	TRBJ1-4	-	CSAKTGTENEKLFF	TGCAGCGCTAAAACCGGGACAGAGAATGAAAAACTGTTTTTT
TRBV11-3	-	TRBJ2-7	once	CASSLDPAGPYEQYF	TGTGCCAGCAGCTTAGATCCCGCAGGACCCTACGAGCAGTACTTC
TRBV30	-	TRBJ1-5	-	CAWSGGEGQPQHF	TGTGCCTGGAGTGGAGGGGAAGGTCAGCCCCAGCATTTT
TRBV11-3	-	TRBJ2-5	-	CASTKRQGGFVIGETQYF	TGTGCCAGCACCAAAAGACAGGGAGGTTTTGTGATCGGAGAGACCCAGTACTTC
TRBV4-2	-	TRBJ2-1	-	CASSSSSNEQFF	TGTGCCAGCAGTTCATCCTCTAATGAGCAGTTCTTC
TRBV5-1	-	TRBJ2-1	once	CASSLDAGVYNEQFF	TGCGCCAGCAGCTTGGATGCAGGAGTCTACAATGAGCAGTTCTTC
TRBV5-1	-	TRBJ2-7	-	CASSPLGHSYEQYF	TGCGCCAGCAGTCCCCTGGGACACTCCTACGAGCAGTACTTC
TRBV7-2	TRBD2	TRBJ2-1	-	CASSLNSGSSDEQFF	TGTGCCAGCAGCTTAAATAGCGGGAGTTCCGATGAGCAGTTCTTC
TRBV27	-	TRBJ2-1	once	CASSSGLGGNEQFF	TGTGCCAGCAGTAGCGGTCTGGGGGGAAATGAGCAGTTCTTC
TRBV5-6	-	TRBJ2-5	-	CASSLGRTWTQYF	TGTGCCAGCAGCTTGGGACGGACCTGGACCCAGTACTTC
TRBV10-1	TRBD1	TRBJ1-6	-	CASSDGTDRNSPLHF	TGCGCCAGCAGTGACGGGACAGATCGAAATTCACCCCTCCACTTT
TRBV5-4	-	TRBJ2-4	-	CASSLVVAKNIQYF	TGTGCCAGCAGCTTGGTGGTAGCCAAAAACATTCAGTACTTC
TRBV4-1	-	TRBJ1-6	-	CASSQAGSRYNSPLHF	TGCGCCAGCAGCCAGGCAGGGAGCCGCTATAATTCACCCCTCCACTTT
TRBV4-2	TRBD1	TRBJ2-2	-	CASRNRDRGVPGELFF	TGTGCCAGCAGAAACCGGGACAGGGGAGTCCCCGGGGAGCTGTTTTTT
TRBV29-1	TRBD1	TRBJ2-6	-	CSVRDRLSGANVLTF	TGCAGCGTCCGGGACAGACTCTCTGGGGCCAACGTCCTGACTTTC
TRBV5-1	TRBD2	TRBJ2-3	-	CASSLAWTGGPTDTQYF	TGCGCCAGCAGCTTGGCCTGGACGGGGGGGCCAACAGATACGCAGTATTTT
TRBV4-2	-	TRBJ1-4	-	CASSPTGTNEKLFF	TGTGCCAGCAGCCCTACGGGCACTAATGAAAAACTGTTTTTT
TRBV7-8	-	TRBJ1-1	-	CASSFAGPDTEAFF	TGTGCCAGCAGCTTTGCCGGGCCTGACACTGAAGCTTTCTTT